This T cell receptor beta chain came from a study of Ad26.COV2.S vaccination and SARS-CoV-2 variants (dated by TCRdb to the early 2020s). Notes on the research overall: Vaccine-arm donors came from COV1001, a multicentre, randomized, double-blind, placebo-controlled phase I-IIa trial of Ad26.COV2.S in healthy adults. Dosing of Ad26.COV2.S was intramuscular, at either 5x10^10 or 1x10^11 viral particles, delivered as one shot or as two shots spaced 56 days apart. TCRbeta repertoire sequencing was used to assess the specificity and breadth of SARS-CoV-2-reactive T cell receptors after Ad26.COV2.S vaccination. The TCR-sequenced set comprised around 30 samples: about 19 Ad26.COV2.S vaccine recipients, 5 placebo recipients and 8 SARS-CoV-2 convalescent individuals. Participants in the trial were split at random into five groups of five each, receiving low-dose or high-dose Ad26.COV2.S once or twice, or else placebo on both occasions. Investigators remained blinded to trial group allocation during experiments and outcome assessment.

The immunoSEQ Assay was used to sequence TCRbeta CDR3 regions. After extraction, genomic DNA underwent amplification by bias-controlled multiplex PCR, followed by high-throughput sequencing. In the source study's methods: To quantify the absolute abundance of every unique TCRbeta CDR3 region, sequences were collapsed and filtered. Usable DNA was measured by amplifying reference genes present in all nucleated cells, and TCRbeta template counts were normalized to that usable DNA to estimate T cell fraction. Repertoire TCRs were annotated as SARS-CoV-2-specific when V gene, CDR3 amino acid sequence and J gene were exactly matched to a known reactive TCR set. MIRA supplied the reference SARS-CoV-2 TCR set, which was filtered for enrichment in COVID-19-positive ImmuneCODE repertoires so that public or cross-reactive TCRs were removed. Drawing on the MIRA antigens, annotated TCRs were analysed further at the level of specific ORF or position within ORF. Depth was the summed frequency of annotated unique rearrangements, while breadth was defined as annotated unique rearrangements over total unique productive rearrangements. Two-sided Wilcoxon rank-sum tests were applied when comparing TCR breadth between groups. Imported from immuneACCESS, the table was reduced by TCRdb to in-frame sequences with V and J called. These copies leave out some clones; in studies compared against another copy, an unresolved V gene accounts for under half, and the cause of the remainder is not known. V and J calls and clone size are as listed in that table; D and trimming were resolved from the DNA. Here the sample has approximately 360,000 clones; 83% occur a single time. The ten biggest clones cover 7.4% of the sample.

Beyond this particular receptor, the publication reports: After vaccination, spike-specific CD8+ and CD4+ T cell responses were reported to show substantial breadth. Compared with placebo recipients, Ad26.COV2.S recipients showed higher spike-specific TCR breadth (P = 0.0014). Comparing responses between vaccine doses or regimens was not something the study was powered to do. Comparable non-spike TCR breadth was observed between vaccine and placebo recipients, consistent with only spike being contained in the vaccine. The authors noted that the TCR breadth and depth analyses may have underestimated total T cell responses.

Points on this clone: This clone's antigen is unknown. No base qualities exist here, and no much larger clone lies one base off it.

Interpreted using the paper, the treatment or condition label stands for: around 19 received Ad26.COV2.S at low or high dose, single or two shots; about 5 received placebo; per-sample allocation not given. For vaccine and placebo recipients, the sequenced repertoires came from samples collected on day 63 after the first injection. Cohort 1b enrolled around 24 adults aged 18-55 years at a single site in Boston, USA, between 29 July and 7 August 2020. Ad26.COV2.S was a replication-incompetent adenovirus type 26 vector that expressed a prefusion-stabilized SARS-CoV-2 spike protein derived from the original Wuhan strain. V is clipped by 5 bases and J by 7 bases, and the sequence between their germline boundaries is 12 bases long. CDR1 is given as GTSNPN and CDR2 as SVGIG, both from the germline V gene (reference sequence). The CDR3 sequence holds 12 residues, the cysteine and phenylalanine included. Just CDR3 DNA is preserved here, 36 bases in frame from base 1.

This TCR was sampled from a person aged 18 to 59 who received the Ad26.COV2.S COVID-19 vaccine or a placebo. Source: peripheral blood, taken in a trial of Ad26.COV2.S vaccine versus placebo. In this chain, TRBV30 is recombined with TRBJ2-1, and the D gene may be TRBD2, 5 bases matching. The DNA is TGTGCCTGGGAGATGGGAGTGAATGAGCAGTTCTTC. Translation gives CAWEMGVNEQFF.